One TCR beta chain is described in this entry. The antigen is undetermined. This record belongs to a study of PD-1 blockade in classical Hodgkin lymphoma. With 5 bases clipped from V and 3 bases from J, the junction kept 3 bases outside the gene matches. The CDR3 is made up of 14 amino acids. The V gene's germline CDR1 is MNHEY and CDR2 SVGAGI. Time point denoted: cycle 4 day 1 (C4D1), after 6 weeks of nivolumab. Each patient's relapse followed autologous stem cell transplantation, and brentuximab vedotin exposure varied. The study recorded best responses of complete response, partial response or progressive disease. The study's findings and limits: Reports described newly diagnosed patients as having lower baseline TCR diversity than healthy donors. TCR diversity rose significantly by C4D1 in CD4+ but not CD8+ cells. Complete responders' baseline diversity resembled that of newly diagnosed patients.

Sequenced by immunoSEQ multiplex PCR; TCRdb stores in-frame clones only, minus some. The table has several thousand clones, around three quarters seen once. This TCR came from a human donor with classical Hodgkin lymphoma. Sequenced material: peripheral blood mononuclear cells (PBMCs), taken before the fourth cycle of nivolumab. The chain is built from TRBV6-5 and TRBJ2-7, with 11 bases aligning to TRBD1. DNA for the CDR3: TGTGCCAGCAGTAGGGGACAGGGGGTCTACGAGCAGTACTTC. Its protein product is CASSRGQGVYEQYF.